This record covers a single T cell receptor beta chain. Its antigen specificity is not known. Base qualities were left out, and no much larger clone turns up one base away. These data are taken from a study of shared clonotypes between healthy human individuals (dated by TCRdb to 2018 to 2020). A note on the overall study: A couple of women and a few men aged 18 to 49 years were included in the cohort. For each donor, CD4 naive and CD4 memory were each given three plates, CD8 naive was given two plates, and CD8 memory was given one plate. To estimate repertoire size and how much clonotypes are shared between individuals, the study performed deep sequencing of blood TCR repertoires from a handful of healthy adults. To increase sequencing depth and limit assay-specific biases, different laboratories used diverse techniques to prepare libraries and sequence TCR repertoires. Per donor, leukapheresis produced somewhere between about 0.94 and 9.5 billion PBMCs. On the study overall, not on this receptor specifically: Pairwise subsampling indicated that sequencing depth was expected to affect the degree of clonotype sharing among donors. Estimated clonotype richness was generally larger for naive than for memory subsets. Because the study included only a small number of donors, the genetic and exposure-history diversity represented was limited. Even with the large sequencing depth, rarefaction of the sorted-subset datasets indicated that sequencing was incomplete. Compared with non-shared clonotypes, the clonotypes found in all four sorted-subset donors had higher generation probabilities. Approximately 4.8% of naive CD4, 3.5% of naive CD8, roughly 2.4% of memory CD4, and 0.4% of memory CD8 clonotypes were shared across four donors. Sampling was restricted to blood, and TCR repertoires in tissues likely differ from the TCR repertoires found in blood.

CD8 naive samples were obtained by positive selection for CCR7 among CD45RO-negative cells, yielding a CD45RA+CCR7+ population from which TemRA cells were excluded. The donors were healthy, HIV-negative adults who had no recently reported acute infections or vaccinations. Every donor was a Caucasian adult living in Nashville, Tennessee, USA. Blood was collected by leukapheresis, and PBMCs were isolated by Ficoll-Histopaque density gradient centrifugation and then cryopreserved in liquid nitrogen vapor phase. Analytical flow cytometry was used to check the purity and quantity of each magnetically sorted T cell population. Genomic DNA was isolated from each sorted fraction and quantified by UV absorbance on a Nanodrop 2000c. Including cysteine and phenylalanine, the CDR3 has 12 amino acids. Only the CDR3 DNA is retained, 36 bases long and in frame from the first base. Trimming at the junction amounts to 4 bases on V and 8 bases on J, and the germline ends lie 10 bases apart. CDR1 and CDR2, per the germline V gene, are SGHDT and YYEEEE.

Using the deep immunoSEQ assay, TCR CDR3 regions were amplified from genomic DNA by multiplex PCR. Genomic DNA extracted from each cell subset was distributed evenly over all wells of several immunoSEQ 96-well plates, and each plate served as one replicate. For sorted subsets, around 0.2 ug genomic DNA, equal to 25,000 to 35,000 T cell genomes, was loaded into each replicate PCR. Purified libraries were measured with a Qubit 3.0 fluorometer, size-checked on a Bioanalyzer 2100, and measured again with the KAPA Library Quantification kit. Every immunoSEQ 96-well plate was sequenced on a separate single-read 150-cycle Illumina NextSeq 550 flow cell. The source study handled its data this way. Because the immunoSEQ output held only junctional sequences and lacked quality scores, the filtering could not match the filtering applied to full-length reads. Sequences were annotated with PyIR, a Python wrapper for IgBLAST v1.9, using IMGT germline references to assign V/J genes and CDR3. Reads were filtered out if the reads had weak V/J assignments (E-value above 1e-6), no CDR3, stop codons, out-of-frame junctions, or ambiguous translated residues. A V3J clonotype was defined by an identical inferred V gene, J gene, and CDR3 amino acid sequence. Percentage overlap between repertoires was calculated by dividing the number of shared unique clonotypes by the size of the smaller repertoire. Repertoire richness was assessed with RTK rarefaction, the Chao1 estimator, and Recon v2.1 estimates of unobserved clonotypes. Generation probabilities were computed with OLGA for all TCRbeta clonotypes obtained by the gDNA method from a few donors. TCRdb's version of the immuneACCESS table is confined to in-frame rearrangements and falls short of the full clone set. An unresolved V gene accounts for under half of the shortfall where checked; the remainder is of unknown origin. That table furnishes V, J and clone size, whereas the DNA furnished D and trimming. Across this sample there are more than 550,000 clones, with 92% seen only once. The biggest ten clones account for 20% to 25% of the sample.

This sequence uses TRBV5-6 and TRBJ2-1; the D gene cannot be resolved reliably. This receptor was obtained from a man aged 30-40 years in good health. The sequencing sample was made of naive CD8+ T cells sorted from blood. The sample's cell subset or site label, in plain terms: CD45RA+CCR7+. The CDR3 region has the sequence CASSQTRHEQFF. The DNA sequence is TGTGCCAGCAGCCAGACGAGGCATGAGCAGTTCTTC.